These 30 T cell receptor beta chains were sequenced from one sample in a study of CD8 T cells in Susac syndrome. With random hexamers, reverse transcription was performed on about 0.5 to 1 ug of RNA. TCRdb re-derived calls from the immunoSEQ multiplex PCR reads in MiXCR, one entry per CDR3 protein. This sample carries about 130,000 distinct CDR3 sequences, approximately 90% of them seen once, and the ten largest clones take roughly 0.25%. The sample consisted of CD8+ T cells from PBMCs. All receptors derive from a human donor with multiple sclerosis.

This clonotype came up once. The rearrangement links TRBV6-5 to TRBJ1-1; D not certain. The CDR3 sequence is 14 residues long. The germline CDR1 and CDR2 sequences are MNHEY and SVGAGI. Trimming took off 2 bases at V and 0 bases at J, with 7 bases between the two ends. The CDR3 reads CASSYMDMNTEAFF. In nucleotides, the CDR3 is TGTGCCAGCAGTTACATGGATATGAACACTGAAGCTTTCTTT.

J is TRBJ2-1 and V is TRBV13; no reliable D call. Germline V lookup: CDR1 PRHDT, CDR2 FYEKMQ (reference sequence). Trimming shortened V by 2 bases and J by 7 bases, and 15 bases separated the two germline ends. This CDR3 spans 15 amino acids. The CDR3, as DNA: TGTGCCAGCAGCTTACGAGGAAGTGGGTTGAATGAGCAGTTCTTC. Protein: CASSLRGSGLNEQFF.

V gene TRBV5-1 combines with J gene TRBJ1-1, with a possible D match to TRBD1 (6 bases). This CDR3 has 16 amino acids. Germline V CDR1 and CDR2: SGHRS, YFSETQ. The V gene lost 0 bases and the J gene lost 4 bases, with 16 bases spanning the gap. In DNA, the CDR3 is TGCGCCAGCAGCTTGGACGGGGGCGAGGTTTTCACTGAAGCTTTCTTT. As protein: CASSLDGGEVFTEAFF.

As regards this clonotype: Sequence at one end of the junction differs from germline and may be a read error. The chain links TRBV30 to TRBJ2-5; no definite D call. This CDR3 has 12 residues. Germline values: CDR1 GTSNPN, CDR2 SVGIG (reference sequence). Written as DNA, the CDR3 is TGTGCCTGGAGTGATGATCGCGGAGACCCGTTCTTC. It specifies CAWSDDRGDPFF.

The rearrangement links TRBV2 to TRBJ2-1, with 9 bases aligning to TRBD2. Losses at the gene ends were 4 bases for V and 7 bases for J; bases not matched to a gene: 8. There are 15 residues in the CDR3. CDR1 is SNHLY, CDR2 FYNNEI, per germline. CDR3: CASSGLAGGPNEQFF. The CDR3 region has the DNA TGTGCCAGCAGTGGGTTGGCGGGAGGGCCGAATGAGCAGTTCTTC. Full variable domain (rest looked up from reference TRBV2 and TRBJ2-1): EPEVTQTPSHQVTQMGQEVILRCVPISNHLYFYWYRQILGQKVEFLVSFYNNEISEKSEIFDDQFSVERPDGSNFTLKIRSTKLEDSAMYFCASSGLAGGPNEQFFGPGTRLTVL.

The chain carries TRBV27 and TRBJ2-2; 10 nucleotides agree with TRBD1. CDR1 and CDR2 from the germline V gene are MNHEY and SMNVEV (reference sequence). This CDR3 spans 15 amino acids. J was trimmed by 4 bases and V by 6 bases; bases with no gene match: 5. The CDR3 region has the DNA TGTGCCAGCAGCCTCGGACAGGGGGGCACCGGGGAGCTGTTTTTT. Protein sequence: CASSLGQGGTGELFF.

This CDR3 is CASSQSLLGGLNEKLFF. DNA of the CDR3: TGTGCCAGCAGCCAGTCCCTCCTGGGAGGTCTTAATGAAAAACTGTTTTTT. This chain uses TRBV4-2 with TRBJ1-4, with D unresolved. In germline, CDR1 is LGHNA, CDR2 YNFKEQ. CDR3 size: 17 residues. V lost 3 bases to trimming and J lost 4 bases, with 18 bases between them.

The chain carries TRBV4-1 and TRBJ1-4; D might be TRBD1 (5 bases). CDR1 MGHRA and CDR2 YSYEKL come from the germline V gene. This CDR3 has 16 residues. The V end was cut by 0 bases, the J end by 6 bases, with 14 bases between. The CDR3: CASSQDPRGDDEKLFF. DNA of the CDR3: TGCGCCAGCAGCCAAGATCCAAGGGGTGACGATGAAAAACTGTTTTTT.

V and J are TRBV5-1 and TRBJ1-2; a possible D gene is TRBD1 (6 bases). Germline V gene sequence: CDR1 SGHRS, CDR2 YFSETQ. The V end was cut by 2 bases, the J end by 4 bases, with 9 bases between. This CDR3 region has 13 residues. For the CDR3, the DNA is TGCGCCAGCAGCTTTGGACAGACCTATGGCTACACCTTC. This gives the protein CASSFGQTYGYTF.

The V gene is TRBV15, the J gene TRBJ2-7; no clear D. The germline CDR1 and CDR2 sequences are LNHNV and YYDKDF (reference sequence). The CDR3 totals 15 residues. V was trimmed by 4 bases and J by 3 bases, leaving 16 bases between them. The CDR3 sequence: CATSIRLAHYYEQYF. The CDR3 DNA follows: TGTGCCACCAGCATAAGACTGGCGCATTACTACGAGCAGTACTTC.

The CDR3 reads CASTGESYEQYF. In DNA, the CDR3 is TGTGCCAGCACAGGAGAGTCCTACGAGCAGTACTTC. The chain links TRBV6-2 or TRBV6-3 to TRBJ2-7; D call uncertain. The CDR3 spans 12 residues. Looked up from germline, CDR1 is MNHEY and CDR2 is SVGEGT. Trimming stripped 7 bases from V and 1 base from J, with 8 bases between.

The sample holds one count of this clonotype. The CDR3 bases are TGCAGCGTTGAAGAGAGTGTCGAGCAGTACTTC. This translates into CSVEESVEQYF. This chain connects TRBV29-1 to TRBJ2-7; no clear D gene. Germline CDR1 reads SQVTM; CDR2 reads ANQGSEA. The CDR3 consists of 11 residues. With 0 bases removed from V and 6 bases from J, the gap between germline ends came to 6 bases.

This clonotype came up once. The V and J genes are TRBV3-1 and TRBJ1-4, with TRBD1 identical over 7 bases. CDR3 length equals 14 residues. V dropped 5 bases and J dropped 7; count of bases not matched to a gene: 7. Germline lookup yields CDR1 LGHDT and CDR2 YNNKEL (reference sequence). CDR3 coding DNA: TGTGCCAGCAGCTGGGACAGCCCAATTGAAAAACTGTTTTTT. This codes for CASSWDSPIEKLFF.

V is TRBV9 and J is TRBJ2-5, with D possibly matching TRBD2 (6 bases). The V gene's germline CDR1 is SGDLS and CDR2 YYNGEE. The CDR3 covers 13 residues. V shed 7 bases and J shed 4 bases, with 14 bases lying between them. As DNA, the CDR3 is TGTGCCAGCGGAAGGGACTCGCGAGAGACCCAGTACTTC. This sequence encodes CASGRDSRETQYF.

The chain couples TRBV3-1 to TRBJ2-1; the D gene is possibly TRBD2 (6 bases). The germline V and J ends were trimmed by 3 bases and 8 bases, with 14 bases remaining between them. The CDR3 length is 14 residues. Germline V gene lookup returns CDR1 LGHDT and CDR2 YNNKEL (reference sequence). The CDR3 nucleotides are TGTGCCAGCAGCCACGTCCTAGCGACGCATGAGCAGTTCTTC. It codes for CASSHVLATHEQFF.

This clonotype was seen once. CDR3 loop: CASSSDLYGYTF. The CDR3 nucleotides are TGTGCCAGCAGCTCCGACCTCTATGGCTACACCTTC. The chain has TRBV7-9 and TRBJ1-2, with D unresolved. The germline gives CDR1 SEHNR, CDR2 FQNEAQ (reference sequence). V was clipped by 4 bases and J by 4 bases, with 7 bases between them. The CDR3 loop spans 12 amino acids.

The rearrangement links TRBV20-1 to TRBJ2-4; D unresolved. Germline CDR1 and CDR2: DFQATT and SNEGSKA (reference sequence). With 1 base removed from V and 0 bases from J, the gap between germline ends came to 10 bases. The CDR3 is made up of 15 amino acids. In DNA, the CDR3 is TGCAGTGCTAGAGGGCACCCACTAGCCAAAAACATTCAGTACTTC. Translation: CSARGHPLAKNIQYF.

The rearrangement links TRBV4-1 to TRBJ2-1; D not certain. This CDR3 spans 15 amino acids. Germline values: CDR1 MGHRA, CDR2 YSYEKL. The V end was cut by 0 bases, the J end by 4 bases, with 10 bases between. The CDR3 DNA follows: TGCGCCAGCAGCCAAGAAAGAGTGCTTTACAATGAGCAGTTCTTC. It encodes CASSQERVLYNEQFF.

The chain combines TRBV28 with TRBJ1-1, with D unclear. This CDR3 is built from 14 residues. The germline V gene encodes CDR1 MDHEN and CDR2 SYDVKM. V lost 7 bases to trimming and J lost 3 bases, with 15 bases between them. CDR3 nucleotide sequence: TGTGCCAGCACCATCGTAGGTCTCGACACTGAAGCTTTCTTT. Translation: CASTIVGLDTEAFF. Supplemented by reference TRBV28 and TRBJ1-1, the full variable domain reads DVKVTQSSRYLVKRTGEKVFLECVQDMDHENMFWYRQDPGLGLRLIYFSYDVKMKEKGDIPEGYSVSREKKERFSLILESASTNQTSMYLCASTIVGLDTEAFFGQGTRLTVV.

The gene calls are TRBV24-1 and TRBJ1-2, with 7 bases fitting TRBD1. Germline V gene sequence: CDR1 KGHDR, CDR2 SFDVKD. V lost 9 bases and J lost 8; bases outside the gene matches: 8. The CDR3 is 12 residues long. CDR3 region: CATGSGQRGYTF. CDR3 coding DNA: TGTGCCACCGGTTCGGGACAGCGGGGCTACACCTTC.

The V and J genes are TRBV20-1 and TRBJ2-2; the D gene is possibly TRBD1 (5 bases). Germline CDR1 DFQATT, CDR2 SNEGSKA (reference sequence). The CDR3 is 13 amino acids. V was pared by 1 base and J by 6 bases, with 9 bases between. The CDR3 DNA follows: TGCAGTGCTAGAGGGCAGGGTTCCGGGGAGCTGTTTTTT. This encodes CSARGQGSGELFF.

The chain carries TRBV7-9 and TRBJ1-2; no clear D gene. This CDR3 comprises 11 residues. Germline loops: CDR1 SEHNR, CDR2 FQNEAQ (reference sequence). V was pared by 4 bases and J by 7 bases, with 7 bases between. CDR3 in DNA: TGTGCCAGCAGCTCGATTCTTGGCTACACCTTC. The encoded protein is CASSSILGYTF.

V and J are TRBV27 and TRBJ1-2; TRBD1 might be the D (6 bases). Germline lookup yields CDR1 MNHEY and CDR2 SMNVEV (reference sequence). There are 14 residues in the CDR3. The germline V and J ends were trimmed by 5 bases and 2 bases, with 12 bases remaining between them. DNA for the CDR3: TGTGCCAGCAGTCCGGGACATCCAAACTATGGCTACACCTTC. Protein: CASSPGHPNYGYTF.

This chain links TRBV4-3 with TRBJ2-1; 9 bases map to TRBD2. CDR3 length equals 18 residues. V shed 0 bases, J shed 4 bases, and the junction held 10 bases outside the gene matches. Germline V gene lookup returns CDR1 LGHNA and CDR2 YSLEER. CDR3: CASSQDGSGRPHYNEQFF. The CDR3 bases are TGCGCCAGCAGCCAAGACGGAAGCGGGAGGCCCCATTACAATGAGCAGTTCTTC.

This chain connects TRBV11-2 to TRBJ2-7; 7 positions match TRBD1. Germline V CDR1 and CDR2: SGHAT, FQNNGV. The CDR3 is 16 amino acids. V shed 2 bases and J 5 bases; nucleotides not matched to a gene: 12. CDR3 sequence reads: CASSLWVRQGDDEQYF. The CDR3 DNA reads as TGTGCCAGCAGCTTATGGGTTCGGCAGGGGGACGACGAGCAGTACTTC.

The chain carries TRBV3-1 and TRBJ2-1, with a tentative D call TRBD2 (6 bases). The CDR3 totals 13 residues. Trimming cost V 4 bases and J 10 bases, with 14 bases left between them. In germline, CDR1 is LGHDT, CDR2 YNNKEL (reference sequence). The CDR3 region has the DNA TGTGCCAGCAGCCCCCCCGCGGGAATAGAGCAGTTCTTC. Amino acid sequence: CASSPPAGIEQFF.

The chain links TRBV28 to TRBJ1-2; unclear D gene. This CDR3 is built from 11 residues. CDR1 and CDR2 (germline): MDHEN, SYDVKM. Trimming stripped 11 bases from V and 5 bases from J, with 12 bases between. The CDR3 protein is CACQADYGYTF. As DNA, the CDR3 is TGTGCCTGCCAAGCAGATTATGGCTACACCTTC.

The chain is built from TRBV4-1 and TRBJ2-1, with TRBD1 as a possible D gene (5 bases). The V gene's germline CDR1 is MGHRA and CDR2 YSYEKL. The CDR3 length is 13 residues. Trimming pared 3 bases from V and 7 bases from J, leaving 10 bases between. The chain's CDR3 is CASSQGKGNEQFF. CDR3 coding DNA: TGCGCCAGCAGCCAGGGAAAGGGGAATGAGCAGTTCTTC.

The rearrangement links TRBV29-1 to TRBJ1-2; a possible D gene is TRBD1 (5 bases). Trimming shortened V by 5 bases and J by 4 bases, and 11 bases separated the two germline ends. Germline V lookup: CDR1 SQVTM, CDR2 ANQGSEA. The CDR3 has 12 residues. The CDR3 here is CSVLEGIYGYTF. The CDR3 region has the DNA TGCAGCGTTTTAGAGGGGATCTATGGCTACACCTTC.

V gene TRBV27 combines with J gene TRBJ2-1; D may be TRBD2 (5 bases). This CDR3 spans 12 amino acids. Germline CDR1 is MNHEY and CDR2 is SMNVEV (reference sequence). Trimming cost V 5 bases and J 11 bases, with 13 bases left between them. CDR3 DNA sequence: TGTGCCAGCAGTCATGTCGGGAATAAGCAGTTCTTC. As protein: CASSHVGNKQFF.